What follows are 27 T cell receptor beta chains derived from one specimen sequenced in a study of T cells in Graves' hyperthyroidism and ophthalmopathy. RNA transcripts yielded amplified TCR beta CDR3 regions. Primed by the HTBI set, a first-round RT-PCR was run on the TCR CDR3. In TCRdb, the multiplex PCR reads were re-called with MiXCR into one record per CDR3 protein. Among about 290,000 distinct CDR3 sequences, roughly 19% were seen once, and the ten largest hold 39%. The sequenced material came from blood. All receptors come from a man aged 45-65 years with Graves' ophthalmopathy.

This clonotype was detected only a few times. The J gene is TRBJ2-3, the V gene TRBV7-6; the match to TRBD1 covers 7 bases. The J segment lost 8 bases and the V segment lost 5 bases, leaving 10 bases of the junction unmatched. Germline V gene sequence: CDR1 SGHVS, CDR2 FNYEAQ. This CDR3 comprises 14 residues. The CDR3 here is CASSQAARGTTQYF. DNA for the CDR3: TGTGCCAGCAGCCAGGCAGCCAGGGGGACTACGCAGTATTTT.

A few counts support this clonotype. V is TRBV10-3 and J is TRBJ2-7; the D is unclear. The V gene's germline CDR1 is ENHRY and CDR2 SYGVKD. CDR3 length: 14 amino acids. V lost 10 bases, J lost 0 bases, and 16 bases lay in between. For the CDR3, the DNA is TGTGCCACCCGGGCACAGACCCCCTCCTACGAGCAGTACTTC. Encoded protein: CATRAQTPSYEQYF.

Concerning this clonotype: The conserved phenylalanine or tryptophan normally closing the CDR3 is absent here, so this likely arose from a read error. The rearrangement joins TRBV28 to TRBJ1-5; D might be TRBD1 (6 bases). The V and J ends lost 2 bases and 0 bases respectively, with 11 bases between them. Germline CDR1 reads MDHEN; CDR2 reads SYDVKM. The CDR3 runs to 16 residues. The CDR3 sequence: CASSLIAGVSNQPQHL. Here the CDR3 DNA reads TGTGCCAGCAGTTTAATTGCAGGGGTTAGCAATCAGCCCCAGCATCTT.

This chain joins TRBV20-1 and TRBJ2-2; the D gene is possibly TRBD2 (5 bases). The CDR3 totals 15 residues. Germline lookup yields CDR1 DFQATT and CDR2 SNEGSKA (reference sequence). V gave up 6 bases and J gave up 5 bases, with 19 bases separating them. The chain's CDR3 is CSAHTRNLGTGELFF. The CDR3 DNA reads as TGCAGTGCGCACACTAGGAATTTGGGGACCGGGGAGCTGTTTTTT.

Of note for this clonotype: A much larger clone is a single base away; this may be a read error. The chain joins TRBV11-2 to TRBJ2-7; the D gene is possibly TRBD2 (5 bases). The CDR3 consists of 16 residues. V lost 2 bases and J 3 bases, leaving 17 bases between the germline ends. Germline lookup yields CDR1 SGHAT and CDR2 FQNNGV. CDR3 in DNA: TGTGCCAGCAGCTTATCTAAGTCTAACGGGATCTACGAGCAGTACTTC. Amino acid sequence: CASSLSKSNGIYEQYF.

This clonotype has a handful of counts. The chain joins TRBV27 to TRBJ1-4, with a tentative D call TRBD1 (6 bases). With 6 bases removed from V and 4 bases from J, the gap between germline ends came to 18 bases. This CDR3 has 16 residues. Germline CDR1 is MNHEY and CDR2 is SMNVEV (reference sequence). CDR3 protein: CASSQRGRADNEKLFF. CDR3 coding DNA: TGTGCCAGCAGCCAACGGGGGCGGGCTGATAATGAAAAACTGTTTTTT. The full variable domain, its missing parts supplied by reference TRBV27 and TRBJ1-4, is EAQVTQNPRYLITVTGKKLTVTCSQNMNHEYMSWYRQDPGLGLRQIYYSMNVEVTDKGDVPEGYKVSRKEKRNFPLILESPSPNQTSLYFCASSQRGRADNEKLFFGSGTQLSVL.

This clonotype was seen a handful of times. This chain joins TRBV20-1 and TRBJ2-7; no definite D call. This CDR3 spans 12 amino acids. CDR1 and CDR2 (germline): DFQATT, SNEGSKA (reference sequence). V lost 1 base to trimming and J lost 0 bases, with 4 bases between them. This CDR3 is CSARGASYEQYF. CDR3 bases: TGCAGTGCTAGAGGGGCCTCCTACGAGCAGTACTTC.

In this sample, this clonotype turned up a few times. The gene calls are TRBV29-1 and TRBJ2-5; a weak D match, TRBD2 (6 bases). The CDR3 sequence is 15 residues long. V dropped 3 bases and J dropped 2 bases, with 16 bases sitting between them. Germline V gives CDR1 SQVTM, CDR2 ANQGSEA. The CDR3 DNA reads TGCAGCGTTGATGAGGGGACTCAAGTGCAAGAGACCCAGTACTTC. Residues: CSVDEGTQVQETQYF.

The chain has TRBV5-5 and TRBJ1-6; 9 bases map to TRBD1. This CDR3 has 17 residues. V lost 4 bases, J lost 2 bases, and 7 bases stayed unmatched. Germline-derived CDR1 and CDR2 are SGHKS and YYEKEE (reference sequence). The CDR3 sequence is CASSRIRQGAYNSPLHF. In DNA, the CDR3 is TGTGCCAGCAGCCGAATCAGACAGGGGGCCTATAATTCACCCCTCCACTTT.

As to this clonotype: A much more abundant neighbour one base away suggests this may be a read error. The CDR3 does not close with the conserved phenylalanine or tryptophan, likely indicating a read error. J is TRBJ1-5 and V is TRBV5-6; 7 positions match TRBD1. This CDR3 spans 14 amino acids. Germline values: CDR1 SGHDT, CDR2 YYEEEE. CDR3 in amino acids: CASSLTGIGQPQHL. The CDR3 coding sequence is TGCGCCAGCAGCTTGACAGGGATTGGTCAGCCCCAGCATCTT.

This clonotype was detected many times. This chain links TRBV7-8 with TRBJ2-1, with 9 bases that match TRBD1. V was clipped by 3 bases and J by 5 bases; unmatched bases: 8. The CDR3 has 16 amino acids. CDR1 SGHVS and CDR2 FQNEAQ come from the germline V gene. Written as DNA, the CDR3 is TGTGCCAGCAGCTTCGGACAGGGGTTGAAGAACAATGAGCAGTTCTTC. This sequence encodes CASSFGQGLKNNEQFF.

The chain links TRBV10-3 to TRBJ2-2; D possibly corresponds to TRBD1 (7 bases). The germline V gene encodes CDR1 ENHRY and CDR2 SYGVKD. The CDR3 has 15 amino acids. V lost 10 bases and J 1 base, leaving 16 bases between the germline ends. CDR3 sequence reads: CATTGGTENTGELFF. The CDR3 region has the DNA TGTGCCACAACAGGCGGGACAGAGAACACCGGGGAGCTGTTTTTT.

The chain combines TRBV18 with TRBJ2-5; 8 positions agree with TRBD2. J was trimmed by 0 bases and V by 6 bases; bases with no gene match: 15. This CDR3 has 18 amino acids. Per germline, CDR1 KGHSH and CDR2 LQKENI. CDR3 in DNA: TGTGCCAGCTCCCAAAACGTAATAGCGGGGACGTACCAAGAGACCCAGTACTTC. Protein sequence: CASSQNVIAGTYQETQYF.

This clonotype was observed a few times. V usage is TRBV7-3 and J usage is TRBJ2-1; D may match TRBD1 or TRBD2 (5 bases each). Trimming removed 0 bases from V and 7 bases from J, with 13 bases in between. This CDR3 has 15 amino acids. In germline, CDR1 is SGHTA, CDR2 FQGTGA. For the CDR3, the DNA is TGTGCCAGCAGCTTAACGGGGCCTAGCTTAAATGAGCAGTTCTTC. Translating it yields CASSLTGPSLNEQFF.

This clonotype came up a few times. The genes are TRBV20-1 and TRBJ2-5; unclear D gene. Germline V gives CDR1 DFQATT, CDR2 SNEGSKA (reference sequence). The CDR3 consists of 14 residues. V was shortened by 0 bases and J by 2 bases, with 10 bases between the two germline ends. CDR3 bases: TGCAGTGCTAGAGATCCCCTAAGACAAGAGACCCAGTACTTC. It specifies CSARDPLRQETQYF.

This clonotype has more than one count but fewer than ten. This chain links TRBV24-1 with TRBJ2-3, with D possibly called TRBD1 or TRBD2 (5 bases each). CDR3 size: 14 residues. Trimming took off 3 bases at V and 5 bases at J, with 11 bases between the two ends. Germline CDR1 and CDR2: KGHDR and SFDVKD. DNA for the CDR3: TGTGCCACCAGTGATCCGGGAAGGGGAGATACGCAGTATTTT. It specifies CATSDPGRGDTQYF.

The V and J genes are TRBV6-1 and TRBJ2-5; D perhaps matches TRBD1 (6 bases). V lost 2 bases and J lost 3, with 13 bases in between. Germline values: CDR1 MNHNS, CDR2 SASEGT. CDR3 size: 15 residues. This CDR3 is CASSEWSGDKETQYF. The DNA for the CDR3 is TGTGCCAGCAGTGAATGGTCAGGGGACAAAGAGACCCAGTACTTC.

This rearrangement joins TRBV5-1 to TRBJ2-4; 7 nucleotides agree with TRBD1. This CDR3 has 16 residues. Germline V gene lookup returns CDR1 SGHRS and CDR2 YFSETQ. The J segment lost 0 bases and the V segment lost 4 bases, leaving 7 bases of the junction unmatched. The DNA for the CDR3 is TGCGCCAGCAGCACTGGACAGGAGTTAGCCAAAAACATTCAGTACTTC. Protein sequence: CASSTGQELAKNIQYF.

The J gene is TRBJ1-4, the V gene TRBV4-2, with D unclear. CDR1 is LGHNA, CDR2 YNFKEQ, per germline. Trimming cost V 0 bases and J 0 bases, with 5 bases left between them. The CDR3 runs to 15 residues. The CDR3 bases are TGTGCCAGCAGCCAAGAGCGGGCAACTAATGAAAAACTGTTTTTT. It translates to CASSQERATNEKLFF.

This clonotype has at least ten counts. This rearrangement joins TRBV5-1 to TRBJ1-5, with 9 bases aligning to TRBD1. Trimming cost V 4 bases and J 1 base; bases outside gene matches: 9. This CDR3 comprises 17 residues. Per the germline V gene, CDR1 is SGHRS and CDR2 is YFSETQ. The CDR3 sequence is CASSPDRGAMSNQPQHF. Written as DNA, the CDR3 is TGCGCCAGCAGCCCGGACAGGGGCGCGATGAGCAATCAGCCCCAGCATTTT.

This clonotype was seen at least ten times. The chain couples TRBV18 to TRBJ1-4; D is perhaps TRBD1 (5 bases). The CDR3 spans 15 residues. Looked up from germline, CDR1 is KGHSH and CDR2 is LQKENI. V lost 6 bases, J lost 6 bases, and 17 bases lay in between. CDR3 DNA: TGTGCCAGCTCTCCAACCGGGACGGAAGATGAAAAACTGTTTTTT. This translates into CASSPTGTEDEKLFF.

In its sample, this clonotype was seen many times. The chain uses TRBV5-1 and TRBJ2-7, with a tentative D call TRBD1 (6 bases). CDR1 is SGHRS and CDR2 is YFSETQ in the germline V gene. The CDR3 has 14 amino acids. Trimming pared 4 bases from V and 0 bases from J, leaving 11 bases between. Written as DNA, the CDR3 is TGCGCCAGCAGCGCGGACAGCCGCTCCTACGAGCAGTACTTC. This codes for CASSADSRSYEQYF.

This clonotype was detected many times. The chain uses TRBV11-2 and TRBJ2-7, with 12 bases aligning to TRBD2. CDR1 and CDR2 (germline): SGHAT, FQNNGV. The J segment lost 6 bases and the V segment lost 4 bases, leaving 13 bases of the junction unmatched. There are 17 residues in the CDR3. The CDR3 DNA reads TGTGCCAGCAGCTCCCTAGTGTATGAGACTAGCGGGGGCGAGCAGTACTTC. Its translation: CASSSLVYETSGGEQYF.

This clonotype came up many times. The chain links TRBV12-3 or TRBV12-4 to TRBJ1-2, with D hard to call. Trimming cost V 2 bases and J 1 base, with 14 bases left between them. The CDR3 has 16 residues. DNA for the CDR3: TGTGCCAGCAGTTTACGCCACAAGCCTGGTAACTATGGCTACACCTTC. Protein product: CASSLRHKPGNYGYTF.

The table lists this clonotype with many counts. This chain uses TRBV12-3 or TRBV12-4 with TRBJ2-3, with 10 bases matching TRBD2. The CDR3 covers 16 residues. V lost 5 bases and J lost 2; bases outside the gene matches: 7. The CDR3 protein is CASSLVAGGVTDTQYF. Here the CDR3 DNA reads TGTGCCAGCAGTCTGGTAGCGGGAGGCGTCACAGATACGCAGTATTTT.

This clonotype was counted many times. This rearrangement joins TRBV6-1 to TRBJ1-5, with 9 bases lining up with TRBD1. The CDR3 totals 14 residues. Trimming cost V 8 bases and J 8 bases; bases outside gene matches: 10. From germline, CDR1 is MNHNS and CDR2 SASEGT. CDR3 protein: CASGDRAWREPQHF. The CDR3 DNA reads TGTGCCAGCGGGGACAGGGCCTGGCGGGAGCCCCAGCATTTT.

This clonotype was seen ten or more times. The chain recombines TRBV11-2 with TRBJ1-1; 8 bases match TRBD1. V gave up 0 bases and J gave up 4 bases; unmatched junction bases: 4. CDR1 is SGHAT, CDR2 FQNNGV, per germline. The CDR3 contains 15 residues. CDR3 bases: TGTGCCAGCAGCTTAGACAGGGGGCGCGTCACTGAAGCTTTCTTT. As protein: CASSLDRGRVTEAFF.